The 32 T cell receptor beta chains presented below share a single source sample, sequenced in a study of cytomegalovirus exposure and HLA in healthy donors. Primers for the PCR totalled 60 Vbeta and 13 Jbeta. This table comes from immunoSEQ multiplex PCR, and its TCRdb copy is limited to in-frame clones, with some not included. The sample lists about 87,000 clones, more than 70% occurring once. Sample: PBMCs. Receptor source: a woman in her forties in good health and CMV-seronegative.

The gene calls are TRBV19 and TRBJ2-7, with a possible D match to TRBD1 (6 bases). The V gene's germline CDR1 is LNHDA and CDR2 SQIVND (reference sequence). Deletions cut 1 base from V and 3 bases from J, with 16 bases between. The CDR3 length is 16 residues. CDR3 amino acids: CASSIGVWGRHYEQYF. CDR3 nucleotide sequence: TGTGCCAGTAGTATAGGGGTCTGGGGGCGACACTACGAGCAGTACTTC.

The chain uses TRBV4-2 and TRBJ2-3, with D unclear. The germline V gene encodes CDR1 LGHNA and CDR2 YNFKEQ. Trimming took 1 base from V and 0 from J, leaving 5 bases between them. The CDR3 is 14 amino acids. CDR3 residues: CASSQVISTDTQYF. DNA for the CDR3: TGTGCCAGCAGCCAAGTCATTAGCACAGATACGCAGTATTTT.

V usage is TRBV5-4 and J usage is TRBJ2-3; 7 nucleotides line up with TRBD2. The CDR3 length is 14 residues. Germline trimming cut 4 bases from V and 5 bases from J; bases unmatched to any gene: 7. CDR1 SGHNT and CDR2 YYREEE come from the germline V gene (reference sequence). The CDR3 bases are TGTGCCAGCAGCAAAGCGGGGAGGCAAGATACGCAGTATTTT. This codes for CASSKAGRQDTQYF.

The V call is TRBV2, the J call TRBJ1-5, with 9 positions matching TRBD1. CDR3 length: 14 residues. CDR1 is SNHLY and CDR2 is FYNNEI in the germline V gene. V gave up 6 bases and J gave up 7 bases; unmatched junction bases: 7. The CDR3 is CASSDRGMRQPQHF. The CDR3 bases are TGTGCCAGCAGCGACAGGGGGATGAGGCAGCCCCAGCATTTT.

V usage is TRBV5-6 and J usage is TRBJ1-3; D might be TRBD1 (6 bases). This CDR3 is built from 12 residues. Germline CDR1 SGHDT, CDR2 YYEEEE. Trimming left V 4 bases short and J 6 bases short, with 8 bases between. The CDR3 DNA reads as TGTGCCAGCAGCCAGGGGATAAACACCATATATTTT. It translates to CASSQGINTIYF.

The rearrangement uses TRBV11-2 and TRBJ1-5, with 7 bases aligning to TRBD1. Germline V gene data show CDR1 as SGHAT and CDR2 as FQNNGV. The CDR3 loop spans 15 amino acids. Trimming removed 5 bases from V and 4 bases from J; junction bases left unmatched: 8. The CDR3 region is CASSAGTVWNQPQHF. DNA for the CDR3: TGTGCCAGCAGCGCGGGGACAGTTTGGAATCAGCCCCAGCATTTT.

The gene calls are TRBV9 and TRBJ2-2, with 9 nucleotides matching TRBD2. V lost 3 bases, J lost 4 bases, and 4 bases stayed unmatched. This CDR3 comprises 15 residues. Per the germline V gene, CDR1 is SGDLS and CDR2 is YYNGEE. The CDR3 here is CASSGNSGSTGELFF. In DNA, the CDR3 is TGTGCCAGCAGCGGAAATAGCGGGAGCACCGGGGAGCTGTTTTTT.

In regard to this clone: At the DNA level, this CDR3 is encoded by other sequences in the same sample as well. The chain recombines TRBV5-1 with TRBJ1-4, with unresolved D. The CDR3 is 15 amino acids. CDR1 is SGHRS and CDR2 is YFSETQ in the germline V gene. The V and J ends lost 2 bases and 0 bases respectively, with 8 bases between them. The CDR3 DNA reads TGCGCCAGCAGCTTAGTTGCAGCAACTAATGAAAAACTGTTTTTT. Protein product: CASSLVAATNEKLFF.

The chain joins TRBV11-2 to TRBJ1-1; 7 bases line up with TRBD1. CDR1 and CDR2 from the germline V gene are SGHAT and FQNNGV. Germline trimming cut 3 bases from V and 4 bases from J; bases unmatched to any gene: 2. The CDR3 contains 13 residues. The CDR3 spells CASSFQGGTEAFF. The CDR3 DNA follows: TGTGCCAGCAGCTTTCAGGGGGGCACTGAAGCTTTCTTT.

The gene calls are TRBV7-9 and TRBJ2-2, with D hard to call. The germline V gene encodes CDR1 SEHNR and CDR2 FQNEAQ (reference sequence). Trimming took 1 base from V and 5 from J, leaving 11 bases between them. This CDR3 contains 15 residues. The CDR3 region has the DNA TGTGCCAGCAGCTTAGTCTACGGTTCGACCGGGGAGCTGTTTTTT. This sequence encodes CASSLVYGSTGELFF.

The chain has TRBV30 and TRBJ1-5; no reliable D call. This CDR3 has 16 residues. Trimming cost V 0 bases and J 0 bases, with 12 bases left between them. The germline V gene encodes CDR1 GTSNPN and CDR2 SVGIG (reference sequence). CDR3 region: CAWSVRGGYSNQPQHF. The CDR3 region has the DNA TGTGCCTGGAGTGTACGGGGAGGCTATAGCAATCAGCCCCAGCATTTT.

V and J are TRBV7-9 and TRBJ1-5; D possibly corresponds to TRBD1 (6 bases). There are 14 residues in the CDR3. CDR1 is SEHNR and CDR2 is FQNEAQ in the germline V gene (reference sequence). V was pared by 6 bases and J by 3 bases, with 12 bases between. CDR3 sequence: CASSAGANNQPQHF. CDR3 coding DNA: TGTGCCAGCAGTGCAGGGGCGAACAATCAGCCCCAGCATTTT. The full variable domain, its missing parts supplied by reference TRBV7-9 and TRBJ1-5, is DTGVSQNPRHKITKRGQNVTFRCDPISEHNRLYWYRQTLGQGPEFLTYFQNEAQLEKSRLLSDRFSAERPKGSFSTLEIQRTEQGDSAMYLCASSAGANNQPQHFGDGTRLSIL.

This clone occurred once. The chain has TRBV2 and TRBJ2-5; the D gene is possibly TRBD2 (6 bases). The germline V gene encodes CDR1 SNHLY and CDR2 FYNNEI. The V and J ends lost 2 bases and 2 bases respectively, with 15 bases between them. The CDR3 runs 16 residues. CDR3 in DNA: TGTGCCAGCAGTGAAAGGGCAGGAGGGCCTCAAGAGACCCAGTACTTC. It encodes CASSERAGGPQETQYF.

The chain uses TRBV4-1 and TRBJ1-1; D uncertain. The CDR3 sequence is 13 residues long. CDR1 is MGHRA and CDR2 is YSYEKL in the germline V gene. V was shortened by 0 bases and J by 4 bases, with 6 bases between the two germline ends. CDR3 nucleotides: TGCGCCAGCAGCCAAGACCCGGGCACTGAAGCTTTCTTT. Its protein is CASSQDPGTEAFF.

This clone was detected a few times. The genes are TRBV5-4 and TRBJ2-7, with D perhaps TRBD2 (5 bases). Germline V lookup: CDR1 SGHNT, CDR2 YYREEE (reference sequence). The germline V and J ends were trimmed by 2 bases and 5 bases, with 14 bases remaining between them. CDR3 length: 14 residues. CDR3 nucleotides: TGTGCCAGCAGCTTACCGGGATATTCACACGAGCAGTACTTC. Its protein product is CASSLPGYSHEQYF.

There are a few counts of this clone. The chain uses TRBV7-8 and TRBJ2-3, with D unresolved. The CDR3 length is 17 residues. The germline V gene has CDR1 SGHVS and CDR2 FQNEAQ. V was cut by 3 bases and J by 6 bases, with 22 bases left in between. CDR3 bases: TGTGCCAGCAGCTTCATATTACGAGCGACCGAACGGGATACGCAGTATTTT. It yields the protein CASSFILRATERDTQYF.

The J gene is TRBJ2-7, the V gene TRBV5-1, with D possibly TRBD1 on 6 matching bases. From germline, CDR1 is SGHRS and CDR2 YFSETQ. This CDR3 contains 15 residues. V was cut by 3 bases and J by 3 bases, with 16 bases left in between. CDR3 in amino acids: CASSSGQPPFYEQYF. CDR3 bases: TGCGCCAGCAGCTCCGGACAGCCACCCTTCTACGAGCAGTACTTC.

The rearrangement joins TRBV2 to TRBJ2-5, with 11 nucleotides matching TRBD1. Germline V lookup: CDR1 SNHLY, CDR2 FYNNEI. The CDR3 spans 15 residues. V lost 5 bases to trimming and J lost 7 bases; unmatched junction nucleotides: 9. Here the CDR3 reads CASSPGTGGKGTQYF. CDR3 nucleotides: TGTGCCAGCAGTCCCGGGACAGGGGGAAAGGGGACCCAGTACTTC.

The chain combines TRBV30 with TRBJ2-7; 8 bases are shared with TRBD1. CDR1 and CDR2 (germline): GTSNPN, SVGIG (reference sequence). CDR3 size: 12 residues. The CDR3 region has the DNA TGTGCTGGGAACAGGGGGGTACAGGAGCAGTACTTC. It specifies CAGNRGVQEQYF.

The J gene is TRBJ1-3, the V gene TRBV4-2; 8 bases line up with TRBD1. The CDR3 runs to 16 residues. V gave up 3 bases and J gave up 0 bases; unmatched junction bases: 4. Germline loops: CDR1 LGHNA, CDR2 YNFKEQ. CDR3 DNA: TGTGCCAGCAGCCAGGGACAGGCCAGCTCTGGAAACACCATATATTTT. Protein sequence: CASSQGQASSGNTIYF.

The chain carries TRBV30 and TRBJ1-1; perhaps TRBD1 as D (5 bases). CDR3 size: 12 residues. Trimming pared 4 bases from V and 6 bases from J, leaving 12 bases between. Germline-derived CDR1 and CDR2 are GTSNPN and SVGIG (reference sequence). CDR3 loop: CAWMGGVAEAFF. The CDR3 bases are TGTGCCTGGATGGGGGGGGTCGCTGAAGCTTTCTTT.

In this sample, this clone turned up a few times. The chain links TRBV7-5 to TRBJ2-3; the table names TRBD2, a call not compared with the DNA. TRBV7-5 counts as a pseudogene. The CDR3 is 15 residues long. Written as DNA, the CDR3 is TGTGCCGGGTGGGGAGGGGCCGGGTTCTTAGGTACGCAGTATTTT. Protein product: CAGWGGAGFLGTQYF.

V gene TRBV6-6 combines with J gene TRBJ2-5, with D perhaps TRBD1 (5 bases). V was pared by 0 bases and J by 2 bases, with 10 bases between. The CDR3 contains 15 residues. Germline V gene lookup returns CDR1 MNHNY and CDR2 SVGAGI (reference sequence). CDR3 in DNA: TGTGCCAGCAGTTACTCAGGGGTGGGGCAAGAGACCCAGTACTTC. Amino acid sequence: CASSYSGVGQETQYF.

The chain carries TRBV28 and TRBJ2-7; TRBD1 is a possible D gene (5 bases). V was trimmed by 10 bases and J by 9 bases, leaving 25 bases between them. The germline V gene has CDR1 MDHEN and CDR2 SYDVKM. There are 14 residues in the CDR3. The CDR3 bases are TGTGCCACCCTTAAAGGGAACAGGCTCGACGGGCAGTACTTC. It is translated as CATLKGNRLDGQYF.

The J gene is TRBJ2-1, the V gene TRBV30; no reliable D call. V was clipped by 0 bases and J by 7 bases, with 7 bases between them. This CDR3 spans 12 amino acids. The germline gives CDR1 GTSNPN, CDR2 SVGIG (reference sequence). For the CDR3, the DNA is TGTGCCTGGAGTGTACTACGAAATGAGCAGTTCTTC. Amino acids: CAWSVLRNEQFF.

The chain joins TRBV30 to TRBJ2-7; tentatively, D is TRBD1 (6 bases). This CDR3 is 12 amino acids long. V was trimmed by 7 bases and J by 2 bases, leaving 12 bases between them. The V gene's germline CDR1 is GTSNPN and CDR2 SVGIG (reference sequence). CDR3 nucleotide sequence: TGTGCCTCCAACAGGGACACCTACGAGCAGTACTTC. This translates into CASNRDTYEQYF.

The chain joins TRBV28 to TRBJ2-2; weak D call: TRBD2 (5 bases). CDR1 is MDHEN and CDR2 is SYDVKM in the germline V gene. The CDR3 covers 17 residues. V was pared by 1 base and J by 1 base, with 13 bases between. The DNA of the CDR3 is TGTGCCAGCAGTTTATTTGGAGGCGGAGTGAACACCGGGGAGCTGTTTTTT. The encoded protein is CASSLFGGGVNTGELFF.

The CDR3 region has the DNA TGTGCCATCAGTGGGGGAGAAAGGGCGTATGGCTACACCTTC. Residues: CAISGGERAYGYTF. The chain uses TRBV10-3 and TRBJ1-2; no clear D. The CDR3 is 14 amino acids. Trimming pared 4 bases from V and 5 bases from J, leaving 14 bases between. Germline V lookup: CDR1 ENHRY, CDR2 SYGVKD.

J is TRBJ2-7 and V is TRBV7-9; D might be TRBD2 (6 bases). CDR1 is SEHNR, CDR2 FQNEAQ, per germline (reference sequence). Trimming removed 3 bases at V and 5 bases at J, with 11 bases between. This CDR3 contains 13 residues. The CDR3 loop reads CASSFRGIDEQYF. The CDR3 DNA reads TGTGCCAGCAGCTTCCGGGGGATTGACGAGCAGTACTTC. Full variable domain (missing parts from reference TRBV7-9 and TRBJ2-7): DTGVSQNPRHKITKRGQNVTFRCDPISEHNRLYWYRQTLGQGPEFLTYFQNEAQLEKSRLLSDRFSAERPKGSFSTLEIQRTEQGDSAMYLCASSFRGIDEQYFGPGTRLTVT.

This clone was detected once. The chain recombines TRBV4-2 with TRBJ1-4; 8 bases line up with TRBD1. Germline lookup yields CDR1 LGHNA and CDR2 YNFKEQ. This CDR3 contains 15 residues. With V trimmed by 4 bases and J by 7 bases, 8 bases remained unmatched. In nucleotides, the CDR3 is TGTGCCAGCAGCCGAGACAGGGGATTGGGTGAAAAACTGTTTTTT. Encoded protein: CASSRDRGLGEKLFF.

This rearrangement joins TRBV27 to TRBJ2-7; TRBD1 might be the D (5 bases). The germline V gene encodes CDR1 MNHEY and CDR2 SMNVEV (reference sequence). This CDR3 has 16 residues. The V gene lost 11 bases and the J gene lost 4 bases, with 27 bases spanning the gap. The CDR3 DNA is TGTGCCTCAACCCCCGATGCGACTGGTAGGGGATACGAGCAGTACTTC. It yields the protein CASTPDATGRGYEQYF.

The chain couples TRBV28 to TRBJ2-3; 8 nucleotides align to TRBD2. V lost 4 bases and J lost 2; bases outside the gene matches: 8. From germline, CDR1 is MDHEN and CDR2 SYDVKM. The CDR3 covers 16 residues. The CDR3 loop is CASSSPAAGVTDTQYF. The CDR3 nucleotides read TGTGCCAGCAGTTCCCCCGCAGCGGGGGTCACAGATACGCAGTATTTT.